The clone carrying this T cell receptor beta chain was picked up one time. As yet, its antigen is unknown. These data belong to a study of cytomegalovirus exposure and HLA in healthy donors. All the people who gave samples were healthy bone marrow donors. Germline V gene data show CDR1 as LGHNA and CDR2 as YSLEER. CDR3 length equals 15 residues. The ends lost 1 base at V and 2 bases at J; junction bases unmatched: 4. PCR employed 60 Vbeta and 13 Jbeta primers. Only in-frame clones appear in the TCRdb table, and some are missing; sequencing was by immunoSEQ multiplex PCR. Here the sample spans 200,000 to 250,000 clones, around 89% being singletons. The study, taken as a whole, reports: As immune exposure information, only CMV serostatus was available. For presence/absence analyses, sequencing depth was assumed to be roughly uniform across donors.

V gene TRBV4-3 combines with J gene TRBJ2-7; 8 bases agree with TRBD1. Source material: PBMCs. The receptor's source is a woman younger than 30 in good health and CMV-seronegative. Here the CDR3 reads CASSQGAQGAYEQYF. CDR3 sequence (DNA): TGCGCCAGCAGCCAAGGGGCACAGGGGGCCTACGAGCAGTACTTC.